This paragraph covers one T cell receptor beta chain sequence. Treatment: randomized to nivolumab then ipilimumab (arm A) or the reverse (arm B). The data were obtained in a study of sequential checkpoint blockade in melanoma. V shed 4 bases and J 4 bases; nucleotides not matched to a gene: 9. CDR1 is WNHNN, CDR2 SYGVQD, per germline (reference sequence). This CDR3 has 16 residues. Assay: immunoSEQ multiplex PCR; the TCRdb copy retains only in-frame clones and omits some. The top ten hold approximately 30% of the sample, which has some 20,000 clones, 65% to 90% seen once. V usage is TRBV10-1 and J usage is TRBJ2-2; TRBD2 aligns across 7 bases. The material sequenced was CD8+ T cells sorted from blood (inferred from file names), taken from a patient given nivolumab and ipilimumab in sequence. The receptor was isolated from a human donor with melanoma. The CDR3 DNA reads as TGCGCCAGCAGTGTAAAGGAGCGGGAAGTCACCGGGGAGCTGTTTTTT. Its protein is CASSVKEREVTGELFF.